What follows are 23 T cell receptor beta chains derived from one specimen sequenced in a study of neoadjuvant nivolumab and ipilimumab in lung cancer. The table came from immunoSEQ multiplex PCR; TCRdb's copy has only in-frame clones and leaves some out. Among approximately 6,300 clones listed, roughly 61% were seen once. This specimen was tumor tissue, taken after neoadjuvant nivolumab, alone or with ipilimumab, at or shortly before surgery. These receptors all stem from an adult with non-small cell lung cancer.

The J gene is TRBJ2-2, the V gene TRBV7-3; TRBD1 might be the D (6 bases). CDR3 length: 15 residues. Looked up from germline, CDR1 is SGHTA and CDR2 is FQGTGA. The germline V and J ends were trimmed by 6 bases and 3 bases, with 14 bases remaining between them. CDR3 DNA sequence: TGTGCCAGCAGTTCGCAGGGGACCTACACCGGGGAGCTGTTTTTT. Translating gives CASSSQGTYTGELFF.

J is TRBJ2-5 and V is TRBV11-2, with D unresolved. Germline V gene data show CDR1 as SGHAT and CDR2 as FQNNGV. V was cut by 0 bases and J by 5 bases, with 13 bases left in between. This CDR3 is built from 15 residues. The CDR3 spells CASSLDLNLGETQYF. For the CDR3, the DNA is TGTGCCAGCAGCTTAGACCTGAACCTAGGGGAGACCCAGTACTTC.

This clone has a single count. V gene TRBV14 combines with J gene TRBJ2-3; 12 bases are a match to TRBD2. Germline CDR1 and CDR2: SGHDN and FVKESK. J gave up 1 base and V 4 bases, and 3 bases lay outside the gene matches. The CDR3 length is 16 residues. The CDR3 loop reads CASSRRLAGGTDTQYF. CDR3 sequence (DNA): TGTGCCAGCAGCCGCCGACTAGCGGGGGGCACAGATACGCAGTATTTT.

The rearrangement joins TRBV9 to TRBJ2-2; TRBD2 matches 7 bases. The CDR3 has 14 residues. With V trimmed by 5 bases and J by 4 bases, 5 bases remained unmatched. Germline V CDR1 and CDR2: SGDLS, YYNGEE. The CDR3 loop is CASRGGVGTGELFF. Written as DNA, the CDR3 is TGTGCCAGCAGGGGAGGGGTAGGCACCGGGGAGCTGTTTTTT.

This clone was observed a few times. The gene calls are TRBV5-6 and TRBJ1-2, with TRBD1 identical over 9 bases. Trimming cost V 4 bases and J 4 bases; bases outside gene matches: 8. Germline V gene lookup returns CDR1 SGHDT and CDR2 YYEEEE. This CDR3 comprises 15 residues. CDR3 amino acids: CASSPTGGGIYGYTF. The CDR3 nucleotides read TGTGCCAGCAGCCCGACAGGGGGTGGTATCTATGGCTACACCTTC.

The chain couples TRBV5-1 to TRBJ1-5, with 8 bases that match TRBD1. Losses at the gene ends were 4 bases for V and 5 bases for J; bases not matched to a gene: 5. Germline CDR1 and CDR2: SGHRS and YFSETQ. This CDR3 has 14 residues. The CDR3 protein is CASSPGGGYQPQHF. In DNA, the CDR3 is TGCGCCAGCAGCCCAGGGGGCGGTTATCAGCCCCAGCATTTT.

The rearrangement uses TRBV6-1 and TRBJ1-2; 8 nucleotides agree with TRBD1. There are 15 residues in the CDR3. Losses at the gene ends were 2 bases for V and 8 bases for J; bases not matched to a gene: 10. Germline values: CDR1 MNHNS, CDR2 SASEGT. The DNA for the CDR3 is TGTGCCAGCAGTGAATCCCCAGGACAGGGACCAGGCTACACCTTC. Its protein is CASSESPGQGPGYTF.

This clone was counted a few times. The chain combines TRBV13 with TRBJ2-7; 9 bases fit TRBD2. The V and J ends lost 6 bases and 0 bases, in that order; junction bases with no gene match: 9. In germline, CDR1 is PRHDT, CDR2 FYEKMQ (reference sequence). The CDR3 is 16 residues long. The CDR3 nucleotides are TGTGCCAGCAGTCGAAGACTAGCGGTGAGCTCCTACGAGCAGTACTTC. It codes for CASSRRLAVSSYEQYF.

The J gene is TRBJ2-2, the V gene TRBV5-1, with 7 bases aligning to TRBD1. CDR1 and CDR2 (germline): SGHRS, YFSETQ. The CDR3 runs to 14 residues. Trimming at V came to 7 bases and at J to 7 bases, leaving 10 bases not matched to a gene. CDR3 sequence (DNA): TGCGCCAGCGCCGGGACAGCGGACCTCGGGGAGCTGTTTTTT. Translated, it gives CASAGTADLGELFF.

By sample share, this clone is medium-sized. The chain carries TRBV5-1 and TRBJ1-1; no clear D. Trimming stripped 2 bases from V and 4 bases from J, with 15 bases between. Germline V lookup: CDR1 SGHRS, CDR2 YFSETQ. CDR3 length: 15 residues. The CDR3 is CASSLFPTSGTEAFF. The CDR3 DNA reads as TGCGCCAGCAGCTTATTTCCAACATCGGGCACTGAAGCTTTCTTT. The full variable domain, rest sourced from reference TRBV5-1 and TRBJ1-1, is KAGVTQTPRYLIKTRGQQVTLSCSPISGHRSVSWYQQTPGQGLQFLFEYFSETQRNKGNFPGRFSGRQFSNSRSEMNVSTLELGDSALYLCASSLFPTSGTEAFFGQGTRLTVV.

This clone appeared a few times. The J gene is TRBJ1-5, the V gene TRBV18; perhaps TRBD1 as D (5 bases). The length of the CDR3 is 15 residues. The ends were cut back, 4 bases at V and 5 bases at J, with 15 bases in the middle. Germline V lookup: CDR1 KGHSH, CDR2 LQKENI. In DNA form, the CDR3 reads TGTGCCAGCTCACAGCCTCCAGGGTGGTATCAGCCCCAGCATTTT. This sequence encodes CASSQPPGWYQPQHF. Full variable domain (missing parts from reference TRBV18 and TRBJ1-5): NAGVMQNPRHLVRRRGQEARLRCSPMKGHSHVYWYRQLPEEGLKFMVYLQKENIIDESGMPKERFSAEFPKEGPSILRIQQVVRGDSAAYFCASSQPPGWYQPQHFGDGTRLSIL.

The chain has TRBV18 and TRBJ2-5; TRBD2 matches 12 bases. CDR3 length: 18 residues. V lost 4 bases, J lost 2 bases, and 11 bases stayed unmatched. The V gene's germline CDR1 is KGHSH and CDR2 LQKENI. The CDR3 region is CASSLMTRTSGVQETQYF. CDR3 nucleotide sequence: TGTGCCAGCTCACTCATGACACGGACTAGCGGGGTTCAAGAGACCCAGTACTTC.

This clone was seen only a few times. The CDR3 region has the DNA TGTGCCAGCAGCGTCCGAGCCTACAATGAGCAGTTCTTC. It translates to CASSVRAYNEQFF. This chain joins TRBV9 and TRBJ2-1; D is undetermined. V was clipped by 2 bases and J by 2 bases, with 5 bases between them. The CDR3 runs 13 residues. CDR1 and CDR2 (germline): SGDLS, YYNGEE.

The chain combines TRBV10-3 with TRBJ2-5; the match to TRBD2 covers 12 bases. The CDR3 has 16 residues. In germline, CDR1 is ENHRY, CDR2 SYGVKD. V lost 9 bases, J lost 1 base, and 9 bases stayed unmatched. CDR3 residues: CAIGASGRVLQETQYF. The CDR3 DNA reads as TGTGCCATTGGAGCTAGCGGGAGGGTCCTCCAAGAGACCCAGTACTTC.

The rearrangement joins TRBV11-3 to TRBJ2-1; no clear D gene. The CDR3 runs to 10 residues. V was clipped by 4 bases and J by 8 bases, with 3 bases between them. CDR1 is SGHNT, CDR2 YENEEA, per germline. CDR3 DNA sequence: TGTGCCAGCAGCTGGGATGAGCAGTTCTTC. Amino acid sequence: CASSWDEQFF. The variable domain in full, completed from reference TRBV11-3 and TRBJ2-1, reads EAGVVQSPRYKIIEKKQPVAFWCNPISGHNTLYWYLQNLGQGPELLIRYENEEAVDDSQLPKDRFSAERLKGVDSTLKIQPAELGDSAVYLCASSWDEQFFGPGTRLTVL.

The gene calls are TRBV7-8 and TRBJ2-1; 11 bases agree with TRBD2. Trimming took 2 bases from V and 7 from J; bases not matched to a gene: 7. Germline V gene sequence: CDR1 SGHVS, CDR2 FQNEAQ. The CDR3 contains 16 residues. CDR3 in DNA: TGTGCCAGCAGCTTATTTATAGCGGGAGGGGAGAATGAGCAGTTCTTC. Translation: CASSLFIAGGENEQFF.

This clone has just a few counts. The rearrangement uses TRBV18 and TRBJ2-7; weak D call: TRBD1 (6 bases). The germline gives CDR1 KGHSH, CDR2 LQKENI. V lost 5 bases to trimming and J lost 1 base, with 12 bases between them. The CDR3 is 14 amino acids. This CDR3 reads CASSSRDISYEQYF. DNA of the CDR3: TGTGCCAGCTCATCCCGGGACATATCCTACGAGCAGTACTTC.

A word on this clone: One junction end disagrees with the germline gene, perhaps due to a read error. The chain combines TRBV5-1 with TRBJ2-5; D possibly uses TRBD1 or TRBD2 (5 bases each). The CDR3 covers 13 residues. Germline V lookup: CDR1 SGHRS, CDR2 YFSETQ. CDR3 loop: CASRRGTEETQYF. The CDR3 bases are TGTGCCAGCAGACGTGGGACCGAAGAGACCCAGTACTTC.

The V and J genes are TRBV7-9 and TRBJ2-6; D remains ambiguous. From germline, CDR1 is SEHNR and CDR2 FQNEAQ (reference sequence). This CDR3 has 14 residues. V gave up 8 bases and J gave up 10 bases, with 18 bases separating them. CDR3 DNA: TGTGCCAGCCTACCTCCAATGGGGTGGAACGTCCTGACTTTC. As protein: CASLPPMGWNVLTF.

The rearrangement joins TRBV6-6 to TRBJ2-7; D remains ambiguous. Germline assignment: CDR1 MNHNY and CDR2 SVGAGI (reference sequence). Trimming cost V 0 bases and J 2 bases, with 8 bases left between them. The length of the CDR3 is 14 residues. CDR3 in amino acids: CASSYSGRPYEQYF. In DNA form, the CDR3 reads TGTGCCAGCAGTTACTCGGGTAGGCCCTACGAGCAGTACTTC.

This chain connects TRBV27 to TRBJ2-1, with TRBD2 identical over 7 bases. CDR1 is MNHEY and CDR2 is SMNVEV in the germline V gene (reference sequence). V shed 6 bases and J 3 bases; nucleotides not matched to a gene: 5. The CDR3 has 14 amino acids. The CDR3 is CASRWGGGYNEQFF. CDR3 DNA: TGTGCCAGCAGGTGGGGCGGGGGCTACAATGAGCAGTTCTTC.

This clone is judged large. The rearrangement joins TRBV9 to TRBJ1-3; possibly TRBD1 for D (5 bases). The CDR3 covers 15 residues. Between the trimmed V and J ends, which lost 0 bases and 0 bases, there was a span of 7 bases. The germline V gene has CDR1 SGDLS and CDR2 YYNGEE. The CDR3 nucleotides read TGTGCCAGCAGCGTAGGGGGGGACTCTGGAAACACCATATATTTT. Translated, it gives CASSVGGDSGNTIYF.

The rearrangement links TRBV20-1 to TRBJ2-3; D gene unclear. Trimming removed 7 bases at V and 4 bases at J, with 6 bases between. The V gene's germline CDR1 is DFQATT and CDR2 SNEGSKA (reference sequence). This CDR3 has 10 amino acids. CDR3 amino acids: CSVAADTQYF. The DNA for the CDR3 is TGCAGTGTGGCCGCAGATACGCAGTATTTT.